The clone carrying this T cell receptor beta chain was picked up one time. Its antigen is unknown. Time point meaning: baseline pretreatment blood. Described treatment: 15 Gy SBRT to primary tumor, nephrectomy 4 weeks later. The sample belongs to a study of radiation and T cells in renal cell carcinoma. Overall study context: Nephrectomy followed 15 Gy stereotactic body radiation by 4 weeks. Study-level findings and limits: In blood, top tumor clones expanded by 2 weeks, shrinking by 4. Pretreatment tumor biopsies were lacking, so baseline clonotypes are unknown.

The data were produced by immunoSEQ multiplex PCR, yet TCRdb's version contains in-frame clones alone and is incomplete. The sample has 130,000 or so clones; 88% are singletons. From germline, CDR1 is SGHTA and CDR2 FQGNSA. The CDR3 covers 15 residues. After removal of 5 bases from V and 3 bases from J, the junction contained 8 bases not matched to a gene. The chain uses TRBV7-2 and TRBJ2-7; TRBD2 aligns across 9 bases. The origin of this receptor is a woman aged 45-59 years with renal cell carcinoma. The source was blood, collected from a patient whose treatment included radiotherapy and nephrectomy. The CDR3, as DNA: TGTGCCAGCAGCCAAGAAGCTAGCGGGGACTACGAGCAGTACTTC. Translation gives CASSQEASGDYEQYF.